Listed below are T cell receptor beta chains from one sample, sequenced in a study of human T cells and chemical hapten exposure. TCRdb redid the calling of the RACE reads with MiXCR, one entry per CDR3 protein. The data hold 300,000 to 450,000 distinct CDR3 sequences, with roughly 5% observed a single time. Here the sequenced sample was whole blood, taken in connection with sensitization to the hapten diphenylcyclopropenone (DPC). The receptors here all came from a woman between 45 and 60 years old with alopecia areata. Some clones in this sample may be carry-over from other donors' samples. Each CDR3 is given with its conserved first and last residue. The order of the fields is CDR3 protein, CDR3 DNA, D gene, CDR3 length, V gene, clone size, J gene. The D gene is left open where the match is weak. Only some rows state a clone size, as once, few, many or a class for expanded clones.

CDR3: CSVDQRAEAFF
DNA: TGCAGCGTTGATCAGAGGGCTGAAGCTTTCTTT
D: NA
length: 11
V: TRBV29-1
size: many
J: TRBJ1-1

CDR3: CSARDRTANTGELFF
DNA: TGCAGTGCTAGGGATCGGACAGCGAACACCGGGGAGCTGTTTTTT
D: NA
length: 15
V: TRBV20-1
size: many
J: TRBJ2-2

CDR3: CASSLPPRLAGGGAKNIQYF
DNA: TGTGCCAGCAGTTTACCTCCGAGACTAGCGGGAGGGGGGGCCAAAAACATTCAGTACTTC
D: TRBD2
length: 20
V: TRBV27
size: many
J: TRBJ2-4

CDR3: CSVDGGSQETQYF
DNA: TGCAGCGTTGATGGCGGGAGTCAAGAGACCCAGTACTTC
D: TRBD2
length: 13
V: TRBV29-1
size: many
J: TRBJ2-5

CDR3: CASSWTGEGYEQYF
DNA: TGTGCCAGCAGCTGGACAGGGGAGGGCTACGAGCAGTACTTC
D: TRBD1
length: 14
V: TRBV27
size: many
J: TRBJ2-7

CDR3: CASSQDTAGGRNIQYF
DNA: TGTGCCAGCAGCCAAGATACGGCGGGAGGGCGGAACATTCAGTACTTC
D: TRBD2
length: 16
V: TRBV4-2
size: NA
J: TRBJ2-4

CDR3: CSEGGSSTDTQYF
DNA: TGCAGCGAGGGGGGGTCAAGCACAGATACGCAGTATTTT
D: NA
length: 13
V: TRBV29-1
size: many
J: TRBJ2-3

CDR3: CASSGLAGEMYF
DNA: TGTGCCAGCAGTGGACTAGCGGGGGAGATGTATTTT
D: TRBD2
length: 12
V: TRBV2
size: NA
J: TRBJ2-3

CDR3: CASTPAGGPYEQYF
DNA: TGTGCCAGCACCCCAGCGGGAGGGCCGTACGAGCAGTACTTC
D: TRBD2
length: 14
V: TRBV6-5
size: many
J: TRBJ2-7

CDR3: CASSPGGGRTSDEQFF
DNA: TGTGCCAGCAGCCCAGGGGGCGGGAGGACTTCAGATGAGCAGTTCTTC
D: NA
length: 16
V: TRBV7-9
size: NA
J: TRBJ2-1

CDR3: CASSRLTGNQPQHF
DNA: TGTGCCAGCAGTCGGCTTACGGGCAATCAGCCCCAGCATTTT
D: NA
length: 14
V: TRBV6-5
size: NA
J: TRBJ1-5

CDR3: CASSGQVTYEQYF
DNA: TGTGCCAGCAGCGGACAGGTCACCTACGAGCAGTACTTC
D: TRBD1
length: 13
V: TRBV12-3/TRBV12-4
size: few
J: TRBJ2-7

CDR3: CSVEGVFKGRNGELFF
DNA: TGCAGCGTTGAGGGGGTTTTTAAGGGGCGGAACGGGGAGCTGTTTTTT
D: NA
length: 16
V: TRBV29-1
size: NA
J: TRBJ2-2

CDR3: CVTSSGVSHYNEQFF
DNA: TGTGTCACCTCATCCGGGGTCTCCCACTACAATGAGCAGTTCTTC
D: NA
length: 15
V: TRBV6-5
size: NA
J: TRBJ2-1

CDR3: CASRQFMNTEAFF
DNA: TGTGCCAGCCGACAGTTTATGAACACTGAAGCTTTCTTT
D: NA
length: 13
V: TRBV27
size: once
J: TRBJ1-1

CDR3: CASSRIVSDTQYF
DNA: TGTGCCAGCAGTAGGATTGTATCAGATACGCAGTATTTT
D: NA
length: 13
V: TRBV27
size: many
J: TRBJ2-3

CDR3: CASGRTGGVFNEQFF
DNA: TGTGCTAGTGGGAGGACAGGGGGCGTTTTTAATGAGCAGTTCTTC
D: TRBD1
length: 15
V: TRBV12-5
size: many
J: TRBJ2-1

CDR3: CASSPPQQPSNQPQHF
DNA: TGTGCCAGCTCACCACCCCAGCAGCCTAGCAATCAGCCCCAGCATTTT
D: NA
length: 16
V: TRBV18
size: NA
J: TRBJ1-5

CDR3: CSARIYGGSNTGELFF
DNA: TGCAGTGCTAGAATATATGGCGGTTCGAACACCGGGGAGCTGTTTTTT
D: NA
length: 16
V: TRBV20-1
size: NA
J: TRBJ2-2

CDR3: CASSLDRGGDTEAFF
DNA: TGTGCCAGCAGTTTAGACAGGGGAGGAGACACTGAAGCTTTCTTT
D: TRBD1
length: 15
V: TRBV6-5
size: few
J: TRBJ1-1

CDR3: CSARASDFTYEQYF
DNA: TGCAGTGCTAGGGCTAGCGACTTTACCTACGAGCAGTACTTC
D: NA
length: 14
V: TRBV20-1
size: few
J: TRBJ2-7

CDR3: CSVKGDRGDVGEAFF
DNA: TGCAGCGTAAAAGGGGACAGGGGGGATGTGGGTGAAGCTTTCTTT
D: TRBD1
length: 15
V: TRBV29-1
size: many
J: TRBJ1-1

CDR3: CASSQDWTNTGELFF
DNA: TGCGCCAGCAGCCAGGACTGGACGAACACCGGGGAGCTGTTTTTT
D: NA
length: 15
V: TRBV10-2
size: NA
J: TRBJ2-2

CDR3: CASSYVTANQPQHF
DNA: TGTGCCAGCAGTTACGTTACAGCTAATCAGCCCCAGCATTTT
D: NA
length: 14
V: TRBV6-2/TRBV6-3
size: many
J: TRBJ1-5

CDR3: CASSLVYRGGPRYGYTF
DNA: TGTGCCAGCAGTTTGGTCTATCGAGGTGGCCCCCGCTATGGCTACACCTTC
D: NA
length: 17
V: TRBV27
size: few
J: TRBJ1-2

CDR3: CASSPPGQGPHGYTF
DNA: TGTGCCAGCAGCCCACCGGGACAGGGTCCGCATGGCTACACCTTC
D: TRBD1
length: 15
V: TRBV14
size: few
J: TRBJ1-2

CDR3: CSAETGGAF
DNA: TGCAGTGCGGAAACAGGGGGCGCCTTC
D: TRBD1
length: 9
V: TRBV20-1
size: NA
J: TRBJ1-2

CDR3: CASNLYRENYGYTF
DNA: TGTGCCAGCAACCTATACAGGGAAAACTATGGCTACACCTTC
D: NA
length: 14
V: TRBV7-2
size: NA
J: TRBJ1-2

CDR3: CAIRSSGGRETQYF
DNA: TGTGCCATCAGGTCCTCGGGGGGGCGCGAGACCCAGTACTTC
D: TRBD2
length: 14
V: TRBV10-3
size: many
J: TRBJ2-5

CDR3: CASTLTQGTEQYF
DNA: TGTGCCAGCACCCTGACACAGGGAACCGAGCAGTACTTC
D: NA
length: 13
V: TRBV5-4
size: NA
J: TRBJ2-7

CDR3: CASSLVGGSNTEAFF
DNA: TGTGCCAGCAGTTTAGTTGGAGGTTCGAACACTGAAGCTTTCTTT
D: NA
length: 15
V: TRBV27
size: many
J: TRBJ1-1

CDR3: CASSYGAGSEAFF
DNA: TGTGCCAGCAGTTACGGGGCAGGGAGTGAAGCTTTCTTT
D: NA
length: 13
V: TRBV6-5
size: few
J: TRBJ1-1

CDR3: CASSHLRSHEQFF
DNA: TGTGCCAGCAGCCACCTTAGGTCCCATGAGCAGTTCTTC
D: NA
length: 13
V: TRBV3-1
size: many
J: TRBJ2-1

CDR3: CASSRTHLSYEQYF
DNA: TGTGCCAGCAGCCGTACCCACCTCTCCTACGAGCAGTACTTC
D: NA
length: 14
V: TRBV3-1
size: many
J: TRBJ2-7

CDR3: CSVEDLSEQGPYEQYF
DNA: TGCAGCGTTGAAGACCTCTCGGAACAGGGGCCCTACGAGCAGTACTTC
D: TRBD1
length: 16
V: TRBV29-1
size: many
J: TRBJ2-7

CDR3: CASSLGPRLAGSRDTQYF
DNA: TGCGCCAGCAGCTTGGGCCCTAGACTAGCGGGATCGAGAGATACGCAGTATTTT
D: TRBD2
length: 18
V: TRBV5-1
size: many
J: TRBJ2-3

CDR3: CASSPKTGGNQPQHF
DNA: TGTGCCAGCTCACCAAAGACAGGAGGCAATCAGCCCCAGCATTTT
D: NA
length: 15
V: TRBV18
size: NA
J: TRBJ1-5

CDR3: CASKKGGNLDGYTF
DNA: TGTGCCAGCAAAAAAGGAGGGAATCTTGATGGCTACACCTTC
D: NA
length: 14
V: TRBV27
size: many
J: TRBJ1-2

CDR3: CSASYPSSTDTQYF
DNA: TGCAGTGCTAGTTACCCGTCAAGCACAGATACGCAGTATTTT
D: NA
length: 14
V: TRBV20-1
size: NA
J: TRBJ2-3

CDR3: CSAREWTGREDTEAFF
DNA: TGCAGTGCTAGAGAGTGGACAGGGCGGGAGGACACTGAAGCTTTCTTT
D: TRBD1
length: 16
V: TRBV20-1
size: few
J: TRBJ1-1

CDR3: CASSYPAGREAAFF
DNA: TGTGCCAGCAGTTACCCAGCAGGGAGGGAGGCCGCTTTCTTT
D: NA
length: 14
V: TRBV6-6
size: NA
J: TRBJ1-1

CDR3: CASSAGGPSGNTIYF
DNA: TGTGCCAGCAGCGCGGGGGGCCCGTCTGGAAACACCATATATTTT
D: NA
length: 15
V: TRBV2
size: few
J: TRBJ1-3

CDR3: CASSLGATSGYEQYF
DNA: TGTGCCAGCAGCTTAGGCGCCACTAGCGGGTACGAGCAGTACTTC
D: TRBD2
length: 15
V: TRBV7-2
size: many
J: TRBJ2-7

CDR3: CASSSQGQPQHF
DNA: TGTGCCAGCAGTTCCCAGGGACAGCCCCAGCATTTT
D: NA
length: 12
V: TRBV28
size: many
J: TRBJ1-5

CDR3: CASSLVGQGSGELFF
DNA: TGTGCCAGCAGTTTAGTCGGACAGGGGTCCGGGGAGCTGTTTTTT
D: TRBD1
length: 15
V: TRBV12-3/TRBV12-4
size: few
J: TRBJ2-2

CDR3: CASSPGQGKIETQYF
DNA: TGCGCCAGCAGCCCAGGACAAGGAAAGATAGAGACCCAGTACTTC
D: NA
length: 15
V: TRBV5-1
size: many
J: TRBJ2-5

CDR3: CASSQGGQGGTDTQYF
DNA: TGCGCCAGCAGCCAAGGAGGACAGGGGGGCACAGATACGCAGTATTTT
D: TRBD1
length: 16
V: TRBV4-3
size: few
J: TRBJ2-3

CDR3: CASSFSNEQFF
DNA: TGTGCCAGCAGTTTCAGCAATGAGCAGTTCTTC
D: NA
length: 11
V: TRBV12-3/TRBV12-4
size: many
J: TRBJ2-1

CDR3: CASSQAGIVYGYTF
DNA: TGTGCCAGCAGCCAAGCAGGGATCGTCTATGGCTACACCTTC
D: NA
length: 14
V: TRBV3-1
size: few
J: TRBJ1-2

CDR3: CAAGTELVSTFNEQFF
DNA: TGTGCCGCGGGGACAGAACTAGTCTCCACATTCAATGAGCAGTTCTTC
D: NA
length: 16
V: TRBV2
size: few
J: TRBJ2-1

CDR3: CASSQGVVYEQYF
DNA: TGTGCCAGCAGCCAAGGCGTGGTCTACGAGCAGTACTTC
D: NA
length: 13
V: TRBV3-1
size: few
J: TRBJ2-7

CDR3: CTIPGGLPDEQFF
DNA: TGCACCATACCAGGGGGATTACCGGATGAGCAGTTCTTC
D: TRBD1
length: 13
V: TRBV20-1
size: few
J: TRBJ2-1

CDR3: CSARDDTVTATYEQYF
DNA: TGCAGTGCTCGTGACGATACCGTGACAGCTACCTACGAGCAGTACTTC
D: NA
length: 16
V: TRBV20-1
size: many
J: TRBJ2-7

CDR3: CSARAQVSPGNTIYF
DNA: TGCAGTGCTAGAGCTCAGGTGTCTCCTGGAAACACCATATATTTT
D: NA
length: 15
V: TRBV20-1
size: NA
J: TRBJ1-3

CDR3: CASSYVEREARTDTQYF
DNA: TGTGCCAGCAGTTACGTGGAGCGGGAGGCCCGCACAGATACGCAGTATTTT
D: TRBD2
length: 17
V: TRBV6-2/TRBV6-3
size: many
J: TRBJ2-3

CDR3: CASGERGGWNEQYF
DNA: TGTGCCAGCGGTGAAAGAGGGGGATGGAACGAGCAGTACTTC
D: NA
length: 14
V: TRBV3-1
size: many
J: TRBJ2-7

CDR3: CASSPQDTQYF
DNA: TGTGCCAGCAGCCCCCAAGATACGCAGTATTTT
D: NA
length: 11
V: TRBV7-2
size: many
J: TRBJ2-3

CDR3: CATSRDGRAAATNEKLFF
DNA: TGTGCCACCAGCAGAGATGGTCGGGCAGCTGCAACTAATGAAAAACTGTTTTTT
D: NA
length: 18
V: TRBV15
size: few
J: TRBJ1-4

CDR3: CASRGQGPFF
DNA: TGTGCCAGCAGGGGACAGGGGCCGTTCTTC
D: TRBD1
length: 10
V: TRBV2
size: many
J: TRBJ2-1

CDR3: CSGGRGHTEAFF
DNA: TGCAGCGGGGGGAGAGGACACACTGAAGCTTTCTTT
D: NA
length: 12
V: TRBV29-1
size: few
J: TRBJ1-1